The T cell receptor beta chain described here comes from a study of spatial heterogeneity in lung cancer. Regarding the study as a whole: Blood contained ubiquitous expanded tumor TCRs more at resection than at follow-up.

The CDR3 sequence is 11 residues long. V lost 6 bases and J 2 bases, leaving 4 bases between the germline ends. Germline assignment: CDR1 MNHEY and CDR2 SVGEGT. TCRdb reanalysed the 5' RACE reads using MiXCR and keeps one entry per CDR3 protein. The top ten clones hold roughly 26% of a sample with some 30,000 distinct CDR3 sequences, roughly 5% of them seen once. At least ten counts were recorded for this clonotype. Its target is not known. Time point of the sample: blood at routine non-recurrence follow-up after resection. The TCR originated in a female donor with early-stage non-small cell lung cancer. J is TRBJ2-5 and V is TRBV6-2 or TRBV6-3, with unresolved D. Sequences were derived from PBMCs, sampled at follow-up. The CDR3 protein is CASREQETQYF. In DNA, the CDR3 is TGTGCCAGCAGAGAACAAGAGACCCAGTACTTC.